This T cell receptor beta chain was identified in a study of blood T cell repertoires in COVID-19. At the level of the study: Samples of COVID-19 (acute and convalescent) were obtained from the United States, Italy and Spain. PBMCs, B-cell-depleted T cells, or T cells provided the cDNA or gDNA that made up the material.

Per the original methods: Estimation of nucleated cell counts was performed using reference gene primer amplification. TCRdb's table, derived via immunoSEQ multiplex PCR, lists solely in-frame clones and lacks some. The V and J calls and clone size were taken over from that table, and D and trimming were inferred from the DNA. The sample includes 110,000 or so clones, more than 70% of them seen just once. This CDR3 contains 15 residues. V dropped 3 bases and J dropped 4 bases, with 13 bases sitting between them. Germline V gene lookup returns CDR1 LNHDA and CDR2 SQIVND (reference sequence). Sequencing used peripheral blood. This chain links TRBV19 with TRBJ1-5, with D perhaps TRBD1 (5 bases). This TCR derives from a man in his sixties with acute or convalescent COVID-19. This CDR3 is CASSITGDGNQPQHF. The CDR3 DNA is TGTGCCAGTAGTATCACGGGGGACGGAAATCAGCCCCAGCATTTT.